Listed below are T cell receptor beta chains from one sample, sequenced in a study of CD8 T cells in Susac syndrome. TCRdb itself ran the immunoSEQ multiplex PCR reads through MiXCR, one entry per CDR3 protein. The profile shows 250,000 to 300,000 distinct CDR3 sequences, roughly 84% of them singletons. The sequenced material came from CD8+ T cells from PBMCs. The receptors were sampled from a human donor with multiple sclerosis. Both conserved end residues are part of each CDR3. D genes are given only for firm matches. The listing skips clone size in some rows; elsewhere it reads once, few, many or a size class.

D	length	V	size	J	DNA	CDR3
NA	15	TRBV28	NA	TRBJ2-3	TGTGCCAGCAATTTGGGTATCGCGGCCACAGATACGCAGTATTTT	CASNLGIAATDTQYF
NA	16	TRBV29-1	NA	TRBJ2-1	TGCAGCGTTGAATTGGGGGACTCGCGCTCCTACAATGAGCAGTTCTTC	CSVELGDSRSYNEQFF
TRBD1	15	TRBV5-6	once	TRBJ2-7	TGTGCCAGCAGCTACCCTGACCGGGACAGCTACGAGCAGTACTTC	CASSYPDRDSYEQYF
NA	16	TRBV5-6	NA	TRBJ1-4	TGTGCCAGCAGCTTGGGACACCCGTTTCCCAATGAAAAACTGTTTTTT	CASSLGHPFPNEKLFF
NA	15	TRBV9	NA	TRBJ2-7	TGTGCCAGCAGCGTAGGTGCAAGGAGCTCCTACGAGCAGTACTTC	CASSVGARSSYEQYF
NA	14	TRBV29-1	NA	TRBJ2-7	TGCAGCGTGGCCGGGACTGGGATATCCTACGAGCAGTACTTC	CSVAGTGISYEQYF
TRBD2	17	TRBV9	NA	TRBJ2-5	TGTGCCAGCAGCGTAGGCGGGGCACTAGCGGGAGGAGAGACCCAGTACTTC	CASSVGGALAGGETQYF
TRBD2	14	TRBV27	once	TRBJ2-7	TGTGCCAGCAGTTACCTAGCGGGAGGGGACGAGCAGTACTTC	CASSYLAGGDEQYF
TRBD2	15	TRBV9	NA	TRBJ2-5	TGTGCCAGCAGCGTAGACGGGAGGGTCCAAGAGACCCAGTACTTC	CASSVDGRVQETQYF
TRBD2	12	TRBV29-1	NA	TRBJ2-7	TGCAGCGTTGGCGGGGGCTCCTACGAGCAGTACTTC	CSVGGGSYEQYF
NA	15	TRBV5-1	NA	TRBJ2-1	TGCGCCAGCAGCTTGGTGCAGGGGGAGGCCAATGAGCAGTTCTTC	CASSLVQGEANEQFF
TRBD2	16	TRBV10-3	NA	TRBJ2-1	TGTGCCATCAGTGACGGGGCGGGAGGGTATGACAATGAGCAGTTCTTC	CAISDGAGGYDNEQFF
NA	16	TRBV6-5	NA	TRBJ2-2	TGTGCCAGCAGTTACTCGACGGGGGAATGGTCCGGGGAGCTGTTTTTT	CASSYSTGEWSGELFF
TRBD2	12	TRBV7-9	NA	TRBJ2-7	TGTGCCAGCAGCCGACTAGCGTACGAGCAGTACTTC	CASSRLAYEQYF
NA	14	TRBV6-5	NA	TRBJ2-7	TGTGCCAGCAGTAATGACGGGACACCCTACGAGCAGTACTTC	CASSNDGTPYEQYF
NA	16	TRBV28	NA	TRBJ1-4	TGTGCCAGCAGCGAATGGTATGAGGGAACTAATGAAAAACTGCTTTTT	CASSEWYEGTNEKLLF